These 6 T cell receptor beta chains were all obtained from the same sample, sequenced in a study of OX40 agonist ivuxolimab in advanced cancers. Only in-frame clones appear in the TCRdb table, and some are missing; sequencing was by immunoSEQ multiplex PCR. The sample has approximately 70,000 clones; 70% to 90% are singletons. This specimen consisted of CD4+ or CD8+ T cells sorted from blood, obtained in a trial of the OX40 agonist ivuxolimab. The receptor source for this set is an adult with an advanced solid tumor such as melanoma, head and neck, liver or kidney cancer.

The chain's CDR3 is CASSLVHTGRNSPLHF. As DNA, the CDR3 is TGTGCCAGCAGCTTAGTTCACACGGGACGTAATTCACCCCTCCACTTT. J is TRBJ1-6 and V is TRBV7-9, with D perhaps matching TRBD1 (5 bases). CDR1 and CDR2 from the germline V gene are SEHNR and FQNEAQ (reference sequence). This CDR3 is 16 amino acids long. Trimming pared 1 base from V and 6 bases from J, leaving 13 bases between.

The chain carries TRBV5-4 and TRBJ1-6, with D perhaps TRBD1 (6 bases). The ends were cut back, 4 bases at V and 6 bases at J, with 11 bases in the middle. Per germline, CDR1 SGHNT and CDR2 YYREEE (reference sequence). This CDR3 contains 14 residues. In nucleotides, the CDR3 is TGTGCCAGCAGCCTGGACAGACTTAATTCACCCCTCCACTTT. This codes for CASSLDRLNSPLHF.

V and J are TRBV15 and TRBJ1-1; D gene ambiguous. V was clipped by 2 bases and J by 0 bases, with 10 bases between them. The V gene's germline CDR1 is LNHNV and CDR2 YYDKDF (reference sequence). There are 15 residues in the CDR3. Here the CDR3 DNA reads TGTGCCACCAGCAGACCAATGACGATGAACACTGAAGCTTTCTTT. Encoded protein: CATSRPMTMNTEAFF. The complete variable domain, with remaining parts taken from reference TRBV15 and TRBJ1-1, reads DAMVIQNPRYQVTQFGKPVTLSCSQTLNHNVMYWYQQKSSQAPKLLFHYYDKDFNNEADTPDNFQSRRPNTSFCFLDIRSPGLGDTAMYLCATSRPMTMNTEAFFGQGTRLTVV.

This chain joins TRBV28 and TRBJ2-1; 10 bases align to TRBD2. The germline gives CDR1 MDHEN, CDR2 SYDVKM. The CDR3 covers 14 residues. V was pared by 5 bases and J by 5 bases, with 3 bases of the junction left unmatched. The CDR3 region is CASSVAGGDNEQFF. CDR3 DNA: TGTGCCAGCAGTGTAGCGGGAGGAGACAATGAGCAGTTCTTC.

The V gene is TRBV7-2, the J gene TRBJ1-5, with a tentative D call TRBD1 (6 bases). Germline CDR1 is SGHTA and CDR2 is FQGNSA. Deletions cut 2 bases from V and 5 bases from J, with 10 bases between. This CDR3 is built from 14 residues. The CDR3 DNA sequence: TGTGCCAGCAGCTTAATAGGGGGGGATCAGCCCCAGCATTTT. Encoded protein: CASSLIGGDQPQHF.

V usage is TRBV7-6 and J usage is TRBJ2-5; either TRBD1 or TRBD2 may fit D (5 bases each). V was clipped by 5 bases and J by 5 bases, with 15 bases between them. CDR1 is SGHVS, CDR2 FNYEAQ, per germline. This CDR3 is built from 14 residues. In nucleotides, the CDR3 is TGTGCCAGCAGCCCCGGGGCAGAGAGGGAGACCCAGTACTTC. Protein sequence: CASSPGAERETQYF. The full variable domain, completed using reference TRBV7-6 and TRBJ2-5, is GAGVSQSPRYKVTKRGQDVALRCDPISGHVSLYWYRQALGQGPEFLTYFNYEAQQDKSGLPNDRFSAERPEGSISTLTIQRTEQRDSAMYRCASSPGAERETQYFGPGTRLLVL.